Each of the 32 T cell receptor beta chains below was sequenced from the same sample in a study of T cell repertoires in cytomegalovirus infection. Each CDR3 protein is one row after TCRdb ran MiXCR on the reads. In the table there are hundreds of thousands of distinct CDR3 sequences, roughly a sixth of which are singletons. Sequenced sample: PBMCs. The receptors were gathered from a human donor in good health (CMV status not recorded). Some clones in this sample may be carry-over from other donors' samples.

This clonotype was detected many times. V is TRBV12-3 or TRBV12-4 and J is TRBJ1-3; D not certain. The CDR3 sequence is 13 residues long. Trimming shortened V by 3 bases and J by 2 bases, and 5 bases separated the two germline ends. CDR3 nucleotide sequence: TGTGCCAGCAGTTTGGGAGCTGGAAACACCATATATTTT. It encodes CASSLGAGNTIYF.

This clonotype was observed many times. The genes are TRBV5-8 and TRBJ2-7; tentatively, D is TRBD2 (5 bases). The V gene lost 4 bases and the J gene lost 1 base, with 18 bases spanning the gap. This CDR3 is 16 amino acids long. Germline-derived CDR1 and CDR2 are SGHTS and YDEGEE. CDR3 bases: TGTGCCAGCAGCCCCCCGGAGGCACAGCCTTCCTACGAGCAGTACTTC. As protein: CASSPPEAQPSYEQYF. The full variable domain, completed using reference TRBV5-8 and TRBJ2-7, is EAGVTQSPTHLIKTRGQQATLRCSPISGHTSVYWYQQALGLGLQFLLWYDEGEERNRGNFPPRFSGRQFPNYSSELNVNALELEDSALYLCASSPPEAQPSYEQYFGPGTRLTVT.

This clonotype was recorded at least ten times. The chain combines TRBV7-6 with TRBJ1-1; the match to TRBD1 covers 8 bases. Losses at the gene ends were 9 bases for V and 1 base for J; bases not matched to a gene: 10. The CDR3 is 15 amino acids. Germline V gene data show CDR1 as SGHVS and CDR2 as FNYEAQ. The CDR3 bases are TGTGCCAGTGCCCCTCGGACAGGGTCGAACACTGAAGCTTTCTTT. This codes for CASAPRTGSNTEAFF.

The CDR3 reads CASSLIIGEPYEQYF. CDR3 nucleotides: TGCGCCAGCAGCTTGATTATCGGGGAGCCTTACGAGCAGTACTTC. The chain has TRBV5-1 and TRBJ2-7, with D tentatively TRBD2 (5 bases). Between the trimmed V and J ends, which lost 1 base and 4 bases, there was a span of 15 bases. This CDR3 has 15 amino acids. Germline CDR1 SGHRS, CDR2 YFSETQ.

The chain joins TRBV7-2 to TRBJ2-2; TRBD1 matches 9 bases. The CDR3 consists of 15 residues. The germline CDR1 and CDR2 sequences are SGHTA and FQGNSA. The V gene end was trimmed by 2 bases and the J gene end by 4 bases; junction bases not matched to a gene: 2. CDR3 region: CASSLRDRVTGELFF. As DNA, the CDR3 is TGTGCCAGCAGCTTAAGGGACAGGGTCACCGGGGAGCTGTTTTTT.

The sample holds many counts of this clonotype. This chain connects TRBV20-1 to TRBJ1-5, with D tentatively TRBD1 (6 bases). The V end was cut by 4 bases, the J end by 11 bases, with 21 bases between. The germline V gene has CDR1 DFQATT and CDR2 SNEGSKA (reference sequence). The CDR3 sequence is 14 residues long. The CDR3 here is CSATSVALDRTQHF. The CDR3 coding sequence is TGCAGTGCTACCTCGGTAGCCCTCGACAGGACCCAGCATTTT.

The genes are TRBV4-3 and TRBJ1-6, with TRBD1 as a possible D gene (5 bases). V lost 1 base, J lost 6 bases, and 16 bases lay in between. Per the germline V gene, CDR1 is LGHNA and CDR2 is YSLEER. This CDR3 has 17 amino acids. The CDR3 DNA sequence: TGCGCCAGCAGCCAAGGTGGGATGTGGGGCCCTAATTCACCCCTCCACTTT. Its protein product is CASSQGGMWGPNSPLHF.

This clonotype was counted at least ten times. V is TRBV7-8 and J is TRBJ1-1, with no clear D. The CDR3 contains 13 residues. Germline CDR1 is SGHVS and CDR2 is FQNEAQ. V was pared by 1 base and J by 7 bases, with 10 bases between. In nucleotides, the CDR3 is TGTGCCAGCAGCTTAGGTACTCGTGATGAAGCTTTCTTT. Its protein is CASSLGTRDEAFF. The full variable domain, completed using reference TRBV7-8 and TRBJ1-1, is GAGVSQSPRYKVAKRGQDVALRCDPISGHVSLFWYQQALGQGPEFLTYFQNEAQLDKSGLPSDRFFAERPEGSVSTLKIQRTQQEDSAVYLCASSLGTRDEAFFGQGTRLTVV.

This clonotype showed up many times. In DNA form, the CDR3 reads TGTGCCAGCAGTGGGCCCGGTGGGGGGCGCCAAGAGACCCAGTACTTC. Protein: CASSGPGGGRQETQYF. The chain recombines TRBV2 with TRBJ2-5; D tentatively fits TRBD1 or TRBD2 (6 bases each). Trimming stripped 4 bases from V and 1 base from J, with 16 bases between. Germline V gives CDR1 SNHLY, CDR2 FYNNEI. The CDR3 runs to 16 residues.

The genes are TRBV2 and TRBJ2-7; TRBD2 aligns across 7 bases. The germline gives CDR1 SNHLY, CDR2 FYNNEI. V shed 2 bases, J shed 4 bases, and the junction held 5 bases outside the gene matches. The CDR3 loop spans 14 amino acids. The CDR3 nucleotides read TGTGCCAGCAGTGAATCTCCTAGCGGATACGAGCAGTACTTC. It yields the protein CASSESPSGYEQYF.

This clonotype occurred many times. The V gene is TRBV7-2, the J gene TRBJ1-1; 10 bases line up with TRBD1. Per the germline V gene, CDR1 is SGHTA and CDR2 is FQGNSA. The CDR3 runs to 16 residues. After removal of 4 bases from V and 5 bases from J, the junction contained 10 bases not matched to a gene. The CDR3 nucleotides read TGTGCCAGCAGCTGGTCAGGGACAGGGGTTGGTACTGAAGCTTTCTTT. Translating it yields CASSWSGTGVGTEAFF.

This clonotype appeared many times. This rearrangement joins TRBV7-6 to TRBJ1-5, with no clear D. Germline V lookup: CDR1 SGHVS, CDR2 FNYEAQ. CDR3 length: 15 amino acids. V lost 5 bases and J lost 1, with 12 bases in between. This CDR3 reads CASSSKEGSNQPQHF. CDR3 bases: TGTGCCAGCAGCAGCAAGGAGGGAAGCAATCAGCCCCAGCATTTT.

This clonotype was detected a few times. The chain couples TRBV20-1 to TRBJ2-2, with D uncertain. V was cut by 2 bases and J by 4 bases, with 8 bases left in between. The CDR3 has 13 amino acids. Germline CDR1 is DFQATT and CDR2 is SNEGSKA (reference sequence). CDR3 loop: CSARHPVTGELFF. The CDR3, as DNA: TGCAGTGCTAGACATCCGGTCACCGGGGAGCTGTTTTTT.

This clonotype was counted between two and nine times. The chain recombines TRBV20-1 with TRBJ1-2; D perhaps matches TRBD1 (6 bases). Germline V gives CDR1 DFQATT, CDR2 SNEGSKA (reference sequence). V gave up 2 bases and J gave up 2 bases, with 9 bases separating them. The CDR3 covers 13 residues. CDR3 sequence: CSARMGANYGYTF. DNA of the CDR3: TGCAGTGCTAGAATGGGGGCGAACTATGGCTACACCTTC.

This clonotype was counted between two and nine times. The chain is built from TRBV5-6 and TRBJ2-1, with 10 bases that match TRBD1. The CDR3 is made up of 13 amino acids. Looked up from germline, CDR1 is SGHDT and CDR2 is YYEEEE. Losses at the gene ends were 3 bases for V and 7 bases for J; bases not matched to a gene: 1. DNA for the CDR3: TGTGCCAGCAGCTGGGACAGGGGAAATGAGCAGTTCTTC. Translated: CASSWDRGNEQFF. Using reference TRBV5-6 and TRBJ2-1 for the parts outside the CDR3, the full variable domain is DAGVTQSPTHLIKTRGQQVTLRCSPKSGHDTVSWYQQALGQGPQFIFQYYEEEERQRGNFPDRFSGHQFPNYSSELNVNALLLGDSALYLCASSWDRGNEQFFGPGTRLTVL.

This clonotype appeared many times. The rearrangement joins TRBV12-3 or TRBV12-4 to TRBJ1-5; 8 bases match TRBD1. V shed 3 bases, J shed 5 bases, and the junction held 0 bases outside the gene matches. CDR3 length equals 13 residues. The CDR3 DNA sequence: TGTGCCAGCAGTTTGACAGGGGATCAGCCCCAGCATTTT. Amino acid sequence: CASSLTGDQPQHF.

This clonotype has more than one count but fewer than ten. The chain uses TRBV5-5 and TRBJ2-2; TRBD1 is a possible D gene (5 bases). The germline V gene encodes CDR1 SGHKS and CDR2 YYEKEE (reference sequence). The V gene lost 4 bases and the J gene lost 1 base, with 8 bases spanning the gap. This CDR3 contains 14 residues. The CDR3 loop is CASSTGQNTGELFF. CDR3 sequence (DNA): TGTGCCAGCAGCACCGGACAGAACACCGGGGAGCTGTTTTTT. The variable domain in full, with the rest retrieved from reference TRBV5-5 and TRBJ2-2, is DAGVTQSPTHLIKTRGQQVTLRCSPISGHKSVSWYQQVLGQGPQFIFQYYEKEERGRGNFPDRFSARQFPNYSSELNVNALLLGDSALYLCASSTGQNTGELFFGEGSRLTVL.

The rearrangement uses TRBV5-1 and TRBJ2-3; 8 bases fit TRBD1. In germline, CDR1 is SGHRS, CDR2 YFSETQ. The CDR3 contains 18 residues. Germline trimming cut 3 bases from V and 2 bases from J; bases unmatched to any gene: 14. In DNA form, the CDR3 reads TGCGCCAGCAGCTCGAAGACCCGGGACAGGAGTTACACAGATACGCAGTATTTT. Amino acids: CASSSKTRDRSYTDTQYF.

The sample holds many counts of this clonotype. J is TRBJ2-5 and V is TRBV27; 8 nucleotides align to TRBD2. There are 16 residues in the CDR3. CDR1 and CDR2 (germline): MNHEY, SMNVEV (reference sequence). Germline trimming cut 5 bases from V and 1 base from J; bases unmatched to any gene: 9. The CDR3 here is CASSRTLAGSQETQYF. The DNA of the CDR3 is TGTGCCAGCAGTCGCACCTTAGCGGGGAGCCAAGAGACCCAGTACTTC.

The rearrangement links TRBV7-2 to TRBJ1-5; no firm D call. The CDR3 has 13 residues. Per germline, CDR1 SGHTA and CDR2 FQGNSA. With 5 bases removed from V and 10 bases from J, the gap between germline ends came to 15 bases. This chain's CDR3 is CASSPPNNSPQHF. The DNA of the CDR3 is TGTGCCAGCAGCCCGCCGAATAATTCCCCCCAGCATTTT. Based on the CDR3 plus reference TRBV7-2 and TRBJ1-5, the full variable domain is GAGVSQSPSNKVTEKGKDVELRCDPISGHTALYWYRQSLGQGLEFLIYFQGNSAPDKSGLPSDRFSAERTGGSVSTLTIQRTQQEDSAVYLCASSPPNNSPQHFGDGTRLSIL.

This clonotype was counted many times. The J gene is TRBJ2-3, the V gene TRBV6-5, with 8 positions matching TRBD2. The CDR3 spans 15 residues. V trimming: 2 bases; J trimming: 4 bases; junction bases outside the gene matches: 5. The germline V gene has CDR1 MNHEY and CDR2 SVGAGI. This chain's CDR3 is CASSYVAGGADTQYF. The CDR3 bases are TGTGCCAGCAGTTACGTGGCGGGGGGCGCAGATACGCAGTATTTT.

The chain joins TRBV6-2 or TRBV6-3 to TRBJ1-6; D call uncertain. This CDR3 has 15 residues. V was shortened by 2 bases and J by 7 bases, with 12 bases between the two germline ends. The germline V gene encodes CDR1 MNHEY and CDR2 SVGEGT. Here the CDR3 DNA reads TGTGCCAGCAGTTACGGCAGAATGGGGAATTCACCCCTCCACTTT. This gives the protein CASSYGRMGNSPLHF.

This clonotype occurred many times. V usage is TRBV5-1 and J usage is TRBJ2-1, with 7 bases identical to TRBD2. The germline CDR1 and CDR2 sequences are SGHRS and YFSETQ. This CDR3 is 15 amino acids long. V gave up 2 bases and J gave up 0 bases; unmatched junction bases: 2. The CDR3 nucleotides read TGCGCCAGCAGCTTCACGGGGGGCTCCTACAATGAGCAGTTCTTC. It translates to CASSFTGGSYNEQFF. Supplemented by reference TRBV5-1 and TRBJ2-1, the full variable domain reads KAGVTQTPRYLIKTRGQQVTLSCSPISGHRSVSWYQQTPGQGLQFLFEYFSETQRNKGNFPGRFSGRQFSNSRSEMNVSTLELGDSALYLCASSFTGGSYNEQFFGPGTRLTVL.

This clonotype was counted ten times or more. The rearrangement links TRBV20-1 to TRBJ2-2; D uncertain. Germline CDR1 DFQATT, CDR2 SNEGSKA (reference sequence). V was trimmed by 3 bases and J by 0 bases, leaving 11 bases between them. CDR3 length: 15 residues. The CDR3 here is CSASARSANTGELFF. The CDR3 nucleotides are TGCAGTGCTAGCGCACGCTCGGCGAACACCGGGGAGCTGTTTTTT.

V is TRBV6-6 and J is TRBJ1-1; TRBD1 matches 8 bases. This CDR3 comprises 16 residues. In germline, CDR1 is MNHNY, CDR2 SVGAGI (reference sequence). V was pared by 7 bases and J by 1 base, with 11 bases of the junction left unmatched. The CDR3 bases are TGTGCCAGCATTATGGCATGGGGACAGGAGAACACTGAAGCTTTCTTT. Protein sequence: CASIMAWGQENTEAFF.

J is TRBJ1-1 and V is TRBV5-1, with 9 positions matching TRBD1. Trimming removed 5 bases from V and 5 bases from J; junction bases left unmatched: 4. CDR3 length: 13 residues. Germline V gene data show CDR1 as SGHRS and CDR2 as YFSETQ. The CDR3 region has the DNA TGCGCCAGCAGACAAGGACAGGGGACTGAAGCTTTCTTT. Encoded protein: CASRQGQGTEAFF. Together with reference TRBV5-1 and TRBJ1-1, the CDR3 gives the full variable domain: KAGVTQTPRYLIKTRGQQVTLSCSPISGHRSVSWYQQTPGQGLQFLFEYFSETQRNKGNFPGRFSGRQFSNSRSEMNVSTLELGDSALYLCASRQGQGTEAFFGQGTRLTVV.

Details on this clonotype: This may stem from a read error, because a much larger clone lies one nucleotide away. V and J are TRBV28 and TRBJ2-6; D uncertain. From germline, CDR1 is MDHEN and CDR2 SYDVKM. This CDR3 comprises 13 residues. Written as DNA, the CDR3 is TGTGCCAGCAGCGAGTCTGGGGTCAACGTCCTGACTTTC. It yields the protein CASSESGVNVLTF.

The gene calls are TRBV19 and TRBJ1-4, with D uncertain. V lost 1 base and J 7 bases, leaving 13 bases between the germline ends. Germline V gene data show CDR1 as LNHDA and CDR2 as SQIVND (reference sequence). The length of the CDR3 is 15 residues. The CDR3 bases are TGTGCCAGTAGTATAGGGAAGGGCCTTCCTGAAAAACTGTTTTTT. The encoded protein is CASSIGKGLPEKLFF.

This chain links TRBV11-3 with TRBJ1-5, with D uncertain. The V end was cut by 8 bases, the J end by 0 bases, with 14 bases between. From germline, CDR1 is SGHNT and CDR2 YENEEA. The CDR3 consists of 15 residues. As DNA, the CDR3 is TGTGCCAGCCCAGGCCCAGGCGATAGCAATCAGCCCCAGCATTTT. Protein product: CASPGPGDSNQPQHF. The variable domain in full, with the rest retrieved from reference TRBV11-3 and TRBJ1-5, is EAGVVQSPRYKIIEKKQPVAFWCNPISGHNTLYWYLQNLGQGPELLIRYENEEAVDDSQLPKDRFSAERLKGVDSTLKIQPAELGDSAVYLCASPGPGDSNQPQHFGDGTRLSIL.

The rearrangement uses TRBV27 and TRBJ1-5; D unresolved. The germline CDR1 and CDR2 sequences are MNHEY and SMNVEV (reference sequence). The CDR3 extends over 10 amino acids. The V gene lost 5 bases and the J gene lost 7 bases, with 3 bases spanning the gap. The CDR3 DNA is TGTGCCAGCAGTCGACAGCCCCAGCATTTT. Amino acid sequence: CASSRQPQHF.

The J gene is TRBJ1-6, the V gene TRBV20-1; no clear D. CDR3 length: 16 amino acids. The germline V gene has CDR1 DFQATT and CDR2 SNEGSKA (reference sequence). Trimming took 4 bases from V and 7 from J, leaving 20 bases between them. CDR3 DNA sequence: TGCAGTGCTACCCCGTCGGGGAGACCGGGCAATTCACCCCTCCACTTT. Protein sequence: CSATPSGRPGNSPLHF.

In its sample, this clonotype was seen many times. The chain uses TRBV6-1 and TRBJ1-1; D not certain. V lost 6 bases and J 2 bases, leaving 10 bases between the germline ends. The CDR3 is 13 residues long. Per germline, CDR1 MNHNS and CDR2 SASEGT. Written as DNA, the CDR3 is TGTGCCAGCAGAGACCGGCGAAACACTGAAGCTTTCTTT. Amino acid sequence: CASRDRRNTEAFF.